This TCR beta chain derives from a study of cytomegalovirus exposure and HLA in healthy donors. The germline V and J ends were trimmed by 8 bases and 4 bases, with 14 bases remaining between them. The CDR3 spans 12 residues. Germline V gene sequence: CDR1 GTSNPN, CDR2 SVGIG (reference sequence). The PCR contained 60 Vbeta and 13 Jbeta primers. Sequencing used immunoSEQ multiplex PCR; TCRdb keeps in-frame clones, though not all of them. This table holds roughly 150,000 clones, roughly 70% found once. The material sequenced was PBMCs. The sequence came from a male donor in good health and CMV-seronegative. V usage is TRBV30 and J usage is TRBJ1-2; D possibly corresponds to TRBD1 (5 bases). The CDR3 DNA follows: TGTGCCGGGGGGTGGGGGGGCTATGGCTACACCTTC. Protein sequence: CAGGWGGYGYTF.